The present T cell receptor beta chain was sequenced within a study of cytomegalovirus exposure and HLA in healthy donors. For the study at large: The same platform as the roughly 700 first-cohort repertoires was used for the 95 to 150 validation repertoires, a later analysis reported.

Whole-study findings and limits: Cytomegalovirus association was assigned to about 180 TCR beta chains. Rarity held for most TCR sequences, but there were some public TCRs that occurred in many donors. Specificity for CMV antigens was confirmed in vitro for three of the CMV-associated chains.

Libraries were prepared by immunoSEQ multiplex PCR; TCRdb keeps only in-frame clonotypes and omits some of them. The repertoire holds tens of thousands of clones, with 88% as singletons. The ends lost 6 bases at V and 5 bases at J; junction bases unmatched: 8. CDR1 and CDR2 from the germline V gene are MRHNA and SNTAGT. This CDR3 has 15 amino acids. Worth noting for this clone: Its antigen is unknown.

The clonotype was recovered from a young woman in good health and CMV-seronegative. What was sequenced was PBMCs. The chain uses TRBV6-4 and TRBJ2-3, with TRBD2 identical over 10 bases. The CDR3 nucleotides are TGTGCCAGCAGCGCCGGGACTAGCGTCGGAGATACGCAGTATTTT. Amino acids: CASSAGTSVGDTQYF.